This T cell receptor beta chain was obtained from a study of T cell repertoires in cytomegalovirus infection. The wider study: Indications came from public TCR beta signatures; they pointed to CMV infection and to a matching HLA type.

This clonotype has only a few counts. Its antigen is unknown. TCRdb reprocessed the reads with MiXCR, giving one entry per CDR3 protein. The sample consists of hundreds of thousands of distinct CDR3 sequences, more than 25% of them appearing once. With 4 bases removed from V and 5 bases from J, the gap between germline ends came to 16 bases. Germline V lookup: CDR1 MGHRA, CDR2 YSYEKL. CDR3 length: 15 amino acids. Sequenced here: cultured CD8+ T cells from PBMCs, sampled from culture after CMV antigen stimulation. The sequence derives from a human donor in good health (CMV status not recorded). Some clones in this sample may be carry-over from other donors' samples. This chain links TRBV4-1 with TRBJ2-3, with D perhaps given as TRBD1 or TRBD2 (5 bases each). The DNA of the CDR3 is TGCGCCAGCAGCCGGGGACGGGGTGAGGGAGATACGCAGTATTTT. It codes for CASSRGRGEGDTQYF.